This T cell receptor (beta chain) was sequenced during a study of T cells after yellow fever vaccination. UMIs were added to TCR cDNA along with a universal primer site when it was made by 5'RACE template switching. TCRdb re-derived calls from the 5' RACE reads in MiXCR, one entry per CDR3 protein. The sample has under 400,000 distinct CDR3 sequences, around a tenth seen once; the top ten hold roughly 18%. The study, taken as a whole, reports: Most clones from primary vaccination resurfaced after the booster (approximately 97% CD4, over 85% CD8).

This clonotype turned up a few times. As yet, its antigen is unknown. The TCR originated in a young man who received the YFV17D yellow fever vaccine. Material: PBMCs, obtained on the day of the first yellow fever vaccination.

The DNA for the CDR3 is TGTGCCAGCAGCTTACAGGGGCGCGCGGGCTACACCTTC. Amino acid sequence: CASSLQGRAGYTF. This chain connects TRBV3-1 to TRBJ1-2, with 7 bases aligning to TRBD1. After removal of 5 bases from V and 8 bases from J, the junction contained 8 bases not matched to a gene. The length of the CDR3 is 13 residues. CDR1 and CDR2 (germline): LGHDT, YNNKEL (reference sequence).